These 13 T cell receptor beta chains originate from one sample sequenced in a study of identical twins. TCRdb called the 5' RACE reads again in MiXCR, with one record for every CDR3 protein. This sample has 200,000 to 250,000 distinct CDR3 sequences; about 7.5% occur once, and the top ten carry around 2.1%. The data also belong to a second study, concerning yellow fever vaccine responses in identical twins.

The sequenced sample consisted of memory (CD45RO+) T cells sorted from blood. The receptors stem from a woman between 18 and 30 years old in good health.

This clonotype came up a few times. The V call is TRBV6-5, the J call TRBJ2-6; TRBD2 agrees at 11 bases. CDR3 length: 17 amino acids. Unmatched junction bases numbered 7, after V lost 4 bases and J lost 5 bases. Germline loops: CDR1 MNHEY, CDR2 SVGAGI. CDR3 nucleotide sequence: TGTGCCAGCAGTTCCGAAAAGACTAGCGGGAGGGCCAACGTCCTGACTTTC. This encodes CASSSEKTSGRANVLTF.

In its sample, this clonotype was seen once. The V call is TRBV18, the J call TRBJ2-1, with 12 bases aligning to TRBD2. CDR1 and CDR2 (germline): KGHSH, LQKENI. The CDR3 covers 15 residues. Trimming removed 3 bases from V and 8 bases from J; junction bases left unmatched: 5. The CDR3 region is CASSPNGLAGYEQFF. CDR3 nucleotides: TGTGCCAGCTCACCGAACGGACTAGCGGGATATGAGCAGTTCTTC.

The J gene is TRBJ2-1, the V gene TRBV7-3; 9 bases map to TRBD2. Unmatched junction bases numbered 7, after V lost 2 bases and J lost 2 bases. Germline assignment: CDR1 SGHTA and CDR2 FQGTGA. The CDR3 contains 17 residues. The CDR3 reads CASSLGSEREAYNEQFF. In nucleotides, the CDR3 is TGTGCCAGCAGCTTAGGGTCGGAGCGGGAGGCCTACAATGAGCAGTTCTTC.

This clonotype was observed a few times. V and J are TRBV6-1 and TRBJ1-2, with D possibly TRBD1 on 5 matching bases. V lost 1 base to trimming and J lost 2 bases, with 8 bases between them. Per the germline V gene, CDR1 is MNHNS and CDR2 is SASEGT. CDR3 length equals 14 residues. The CDR3 DNA sequence: TGTGCCAGCAGTGAAGTCGGGGACAACTATGGCTACACCTTC. As protein: CASSEVGDNYGYTF.

This clonotype was observed at least ten times. This sequence joins TRBV24-1 and TRBJ2-3, with D maybe TRBD1 (5 bases). CDR1 and CDR2 from the germline V gene are KGHDR and SFDVKD. The CDR3 totals 17 residues. V gave up 5 bases and J gave up 4 bases, with 21 bases separating them. The chain's CDR3 is CATSAPRTPNSPDTQYF. DNA for the CDR3: TGTGCCACCAGTGCCCCCCGGACACCAAATTCACCAGATACGCAGTATTTT.

The chain uses TRBV10-3 and TRBJ2-3, with 13 bases fitting TRBD2. CDR3 size: 15 residues. Germline-derived CDR1 and CDR2 are ENHRY and SYGVKD. V shed 4 bases and J 10 bases; nucleotides not matched to a gene: 8. The CDR3 protein is CAISGAGTSGKAQYF. The CDR3 region has the DNA TGTGCCATCAGTGGGGCCGGGACTAGCGGGAAGGCGCAGTATTTT.

This clonotype was counted at least ten times. The rearrangement links TRBV7-8 to TRBJ2-7, with a tentative D call TRBD2 (5 bases). The V gene lost 1 base and the J gene lost 0 bases, with 7 bases spanning the gap. CDR1 SGHVS and CDR2 FQNEAQ come from the germline V gene. The CDR3 is 14 residues long. CDR3 bases: TGTGCCAGCAGCTTAGGGGAGTACTCCTACGAGCAGTACTTC. It is translated as CASSLGEYSYEQYF.

This clonotype was picked up a small number of times. V and J are TRBV5-1 and TRBJ2-7; the D gene is possibly TRBD1 (6 bases). This CDR3 spans 14 amino acids. The ends were cut back, 4 bases at V and 2 bases at J, with 13 bases in the middle. Germline V gives CDR1 SGHRS, CDR2 YFSETQ. As DNA, the CDR3 is TGCGCCAGCAGCCCCTCCGGGGACACCTACGAGCAGTACTTC. Amino acid sequence: CASSPSGDTYEQYF.

This clonotype was observed a handful of times. The chain joins TRBV6-1 to TRBJ2-7; TRBD2 matches at 14 bases. The CDR3 has 16 amino acids. V trimming: 4 bases; J trimming: 1 base; junction bases outside the gene matches: 3. Germline V CDR1 and CDR2: MNHNS, SASEGT. In DNA, the CDR3 is TGTGCCAGCAGTGCGACTAGCGGGGGGGCGTCCTACGAGCAGTACTTC. Amino acids: CASSATSGGASYEQYF.

The chain uses TRBV4-3 and TRBJ2-3; TRBD2 is a possible D gene (5 bases). From germline, CDR1 is LGHNA and CDR2 YSLEER. Deletions cut 0 bases from V and 1 base from J, with 5 bases between. The CDR3 runs 14 residues. The CDR3, as DNA: TGCGCCAGCAGCCAAGAGGGAGGCACAGATACGCAGTATTTT. Protein product: CASSQEGGTDTQYF.

A word on this clonotype: A read error may explain this, as a much larger clone is one base away. The chain is built from TRBV7-9 and TRBJ2-7; D is perhaps TRBD1 (6 bases). The CDR3 spans 15 residues. In germline, CDR1 is SEHNR, CDR2 FQNEAQ (reference sequence). The CDR3 spells CASGLVGQTTYEQYF. The CDR3 nucleotides are TGTGCCAGCGGCTTAGTTGGACAGACGACTTACGAGCAGTACTTC.

In its sample, this clonotype was seen a few times. The V gene is TRBV6-2 or TRBV6-3, the J gene TRBJ2-1; the D gene could be TRBD1 or TRBD2 (6 bases each). This CDR3 is built from 11 residues. Trimming left V 10 bases short and J 8 bases short, with 12 bases between. Germline CDR1 reads MNHEY; CDR2 reads SVGEGT. The chain's CDR3 is CATQRGHEQFF. The CDR3 DNA reads TGTGCCACACAACGGGGGCATGAGCAGTTCTTC.

This clonotype was picked up many times. The chain is built from TRBV25-1 and TRBJ2-7; D may be TRBD1 (6 bases). This CDR3 region has 16 residues. Germline V gene data show CDR1 as MGHDK and CDR2 as SYGVNS. With 1 base removed from V and 4 bases from J, the gap between germline ends came to 17 bases. The CDR3 sequence is CASSELLPRQGYEQYF. CDR3 DNA: TGTGCCAGCAGTGAATTACTTCCCCGGCAGGGGTACGAGCAGTACTTC.